Following are 32 T cell receptor beta chains from one sample sequenced in a study of T cell repertoires in cytomegalovirus infection. The antigens of these receptors remain unknown. Using its own MiXCR run on the reads, TCRdb lists one record per CDR3 protein. The sample holds 900,000 to 950,000 distinct CDR3 sequences; less than 40% are singletons and the top ten take more than 12%. The sequencing used cultured CD8+ T cells from PBMCs, collected from culture after CMV antigen stimulation. Receptor source: a human donor in good health (CMV status not recorded). Some clones in this sample may be carry-over from other donors' samples.

In its sample, this clonotype was seen a few times. This chain joins TRBV11-3 and TRBJ1-5, with D perhaps TRBD1 (5 bases). The CDR3 covers 15 residues. The germline gives CDR1 SGHNT, CDR2 YENEEA. V lost 7 bases and J lost 4, with 17 bases in between. The CDR3, as DNA: TGTGCCAGCACCATCGGGACCCCCCTAAATCAGCCCCAGCATTTT. It specifies CASTIGTPLNQPQHF.

This chain uses TRBV2 with TRBJ1-5; D might be TRBD1 (5 bases). The CDR3 has 15 amino acids. The ends were cut back, 6 bases at V and 3 bases at J, with 15 bases in the middle. In germline, CDR1 is SNHLY, CDR2 FYNNEI. CDR3 DNA sequence: TGTGCCAGCAGCGCCTGGGGGGGAACCAATCAGCCCCAGCATTTT. Translated, it gives CASSAWGGTNQPQHF.

A few counts support this clonotype. The gene calls are TRBV7-6 and TRBJ2-5, with 9 bases identical to TRBD2. Per the germline V gene, CDR1 is SGHVS and CDR2 is FNYEAQ. This CDR3 comprises 14 residues. V was clipped by 5 bases and J by 3 bases; unmatched bases: 4. The CDR3 loop is CASSRVAGEETQYF. Written as DNA, the CDR3 is TGTGCCAGCAGCCGGGTAGCGGGGGAAGAGACCCAGTACTTC.

The chain has TRBV19 and TRBJ2-7; 7 positions agree with TRBD1. CDR1 LNHDA and CDR2 SQIVND come from the germline V gene (reference sequence). V lost 5 bases, J lost 5 bases, and 9 bases stayed unmatched. The CDR3 runs to 14 residues. The chain's CDR3 is CASSPSTGTHEQYF. Here the CDR3 DNA reads TGTGCCAGTAGTCCTTCGACAGGGACCCACGAGCAGTACTTC.

This clonotype was seen many times. The rearrangement uses TRBV7-8 and TRBJ2-6, with a possible D match to TRBD2 (7 bases). The V end was cut by 1 base, the J end by 2 bases, with 12 bases between. Germline V gene sequence: CDR1 SGHVS, CDR2 FQNEAQ. This CDR3 is 17 amino acids long. Written as DNA, the CDR3 is TGTGCCAGCAGCTTAGGCGGGGGCCTCGCTGGGGCCAACGTCCTGACTTTC. Amino acid sequence: CASSLGGGLAGANVLTF.

On this clonotype itself: One junction end disagrees with the germline gene, perhaps due to a read error. The chain couples TRBV7-4 to TRBJ2-2; tentatively, D is TRBD2 (5 bases). The CDR3 covers 16 residues. Germline V lookup: CDR1 SGHVT, CDR2 SQSDAQ. The chain's CDR3 is CASSSPSGLNTGELFF. Here the CDR3 DNA reads TGTGCTAGCAGCTCCCCGTCCGGACTTAACACCGGGGAGCTGTTTTTT.

The rearrangement links TRBV12-3 or TRBV12-4 to TRBJ1-1, with 8 bases aligning to TRBD1. The CDR3 extends over 14 amino acids. The V gene end was trimmed by 6 bases and the J gene end by 3 bases; junction bases not matched to a gene: 6. The CDR3 sequence is CASSNTGGYTEAFF. CDR3 in DNA: TGTGCCAGCAGCAATACAGGGGGGTACACTGAAGCTTTCTTT.

The chain has TRBV6-1 and TRBJ1-1; the D gene is possibly TRBD1 (5 bases). With 8 bases removed from V and 0 bases from J, the gap between germline ends came to 13 bases. Looked up from germline, CDR1 is MNHNS and CDR2 is SASEGT. This CDR3 region has 14 residues. CDR3 in DNA: TGTGCCAGCGTCCCGGGGCTGATGAACACTGAAGCTTTCTTT. Translation: CASVPGLMNTEAFF.

This clonotype was found many times. The V and J genes are TRBV7-8 and TRBJ2-1, with 12 bases that match TRBD1. This CDR3 contains 23 residues. The V gene end was trimmed by 5 bases and the J gene end by 0 bases; junction bases not matched to a gene: 23. Per the germline V gene, CDR1 is SGHVS and CDR2 is FQNEAQ. The CDR3, as DNA: TGTGCCAGCAGCCCAGCGATCGTACACCGGGACAGGGGGCTAGTAGGCTCCTACAATGAGCAGTTCTTC. This gives the protein CASSPAIVHRDRGLVGSYNEQFF.

The chain couples TRBV27 to TRBJ2-7, with 8 positions matching TRBD2. The length of the CDR3 is 15 residues. Germline loops: CDR1 MNHEY, CDR2 SMNVEV (reference sequence). V lost 5 bases, J lost 5 bases, and 11 bases stayed unmatched. The CDR3 bases are TGTGCCAGCAGTCCTAGCGGGCCCTCCTACCACGAGCAGTACGTC. Its translation: CASSPSGPSYHEQYV.

This clonotype appeared a few times. This chain uses TRBV29-1 with TRBJ1-1; TRBD1 matches at 8 bases. There are 16 residues in the CDR3. Trimming removed 0 bases from V and 5 bases from J; junction bases left unmatched: 11. Germline-derived CDR1 and CDR2 are SQVTM and ANQGSEA. DNA of the CDR3: TGCAGCGTTGAAGACAGGGGGCGAATGCGGTGGACTGAAGCTTTCTTT. Residues: CSVEDRGRMRWTEAFF.

The chain joins TRBV18 to TRBJ2-3; TRBD1 agrees at 12 bases. The CDR3 runs to 19 residues. Looked up from germline, CDR1 is KGHSH and CDR2 is LQKENI. Trimming took 0 bases from V and 2 from J; bases not matched to a gene: 9. This chain's CDR3 is CASSPPGQGAPADTDTQYF. The CDR3 nucleotides are TGTGCCAGCTCACCACCGGGACAGGGGGCGCCGGCTGACACAGATACGCAGTATTTT.

The chain has TRBV2 and TRBJ2-1, with TRBD1 matching over 9 bases. V shed 0 bases and J 7 bases; nucleotides not matched to a gene: 16. The CDR3 contains 19 residues. CDR1 and CDR2 (germline): SNHLY, FYNNEI. The CDR3: CASSEAGGTHRGPGNEQFF. CDR3 coding DNA: TGTGCCAGCAGTGAAGCGGGGGGCACCCACAGGGGGCCTGGGAATGAGCAGTTCTTC. Full variable domain (remainder filled in from reference TRBV2 and TRBJ2-1): EPEVTQTPSHQVTQMGQEVILRCVPISNHLYFYWYRQILGQKVEFLVSFYNNEISEKSEIFDDQFSVERPDGSNFTLKIRSTKLEDSAMYFCASSEAGGTHRGPGNEQFFGPGTRLTVL.

The CDR3 sequence: CASTGGWRTEAFF. As DNA, the CDR3 is TGTGCCAGCACAGGGGGCTGGCGAACTGAAGCTTTCTTT. The V call is TRBV2, the J call TRBJ1-1, with TRBD1 identical over 8 bases. This CDR3 has 13 amino acids. J gave up 5 bases and V 7 bases, and 6 bases lay outside the gene matches. Germline V gene data show CDR1 as SNHLY and CDR2 as FYNNEI. Using reference TRBV2 and TRBJ1-1 for the parts outside the CDR3, the full variable domain is EPEVTQTPSHQVTQMGQEVILRCVPISNHLYFYWYRQILGQKVEFLVSFYNNEISEKSEIFDDQFSVERPDGSNFTLKIRSTKLEDSAMYFCASTGGWRTEAFFGQGTRLTVV.

Concerning this clonotype itself: This may be a read error: a much more frequent sequence differs by one nucleotide. V and J are TRBV7-6 and TRBJ2-2; D is uncertain. Per germline, CDR1 SGHVS and CDR2 FNYEAQ. The CDR3 totals 15 residues. The CDR3 loop is CASNLVDRGTGELFF. DNA for the CDR3: TGTGCCAGCAACTTAGTGGATCGTGGCACCGGGGAGCTGTTTTTT.

This clonotype has a count of ten or more. This chain links TRBV7-2 with TRBJ2-7; 7 bases map to TRBD2. This CDR3 is 15 amino acids long. CDR1 is SGHTA, CDR2 FQGNSA, per germline. Trimming cost V 4 bases and J 9 bases; bases outside gene matches: 15. The CDR3 region is CASSWAGLAETRQYV. In DNA form, the CDR3 reads TGTGCCAGCAGCTGGGCTGGGCTAGCGGAGACGAGGCAGTACGTC.

This clonotype was counted ten times or more. V gene TRBV28 combines with J gene TRBJ1-5; no reliable D call. Per germline, CDR1 MDHEN and CDR2 SYDVKM. V lost 4 bases, J lost 6 bases, and 25 bases lay in between. The CDR3 spans 18 residues. The CDR3 nucleotides read TGTGCCAGCAGTTCGCGAATTTGGGCTCGTCCAGGCGGTCAGCCCCAGCATTTT. Its translation is CASSSRIWARPGGQPQHF.

This clonotype was seen a few times. This sequence joins TRBV6-5 and TRBJ2-5; 8 bases map to TRBD1. Germline-derived CDR1 and CDR2 are MNHEY and SVGAGI. There are 17 residues in the CDR3. Trimming at V came to 2 bases and at J to 5 bases, leaving 13 bases not matched to a gene. The CDR3 nucleotides read TGTGCCAGCAGTTACACCCTCAGGGGGCTGTTTATCGAGACCCAGTACTTC. Its translation: CASSYTLRGLFIETQYF.

In its sample, this clonotype was seen a few times. This chain uses TRBV5-6 with TRBJ1-6; D remains ambiguous. Per germline, CDR1 SGHDT and CDR2 YYEEEE. The germline V and J ends were trimmed by 4 bases and 0 bases, with 20 bases remaining between them. There are 19 residues in the CDR3. The CDR3: CASSPWGMKDASYNSPLHF. In DNA form, the CDR3 reads TGTGCCAGCAGCCCCTGGGGTATGAAGGACGCCTCCTATAATTCACCCCTCCACTTT.

This clonotype was recorded a few times. The chain combines TRBV7-8 with TRBJ2-2; 8 bases fit TRBD1. Germline values: CDR1 SGHVS, CDR2 FQNEAQ. The CDR3 has 19 residues. V lost 5 bases to trimming and J lost 0 bases; unmatched junction nucleotides: 14. CDR3 DNA: TGTGCCAGCAGCATGAGGACAGGGCCCACATCCTCGAACACCGGGGAGCTGTTTTTT. Amino acid sequence: CASSMRTGPTSSNTGELFF.

The chain uses TRBV28 and TRBJ2-1; TRBD2 agrees at 13 bases. The CDR3 is made up of 17 amino acids. V dropped 5 bases and J dropped 8; count of bases not matched to a gene: 12. The V gene's germline CDR1 is MDHEN and CDR2 SYDVKM. CDR3 sequence (DNA): TGTGCCAGCAGTGAACGAAGACTAGCGGGGGGTTCATATGAGCAGTTCTTC. Residues: CASSERRLAGGSYEQFF.

This clonotype was counted only a few times. DNA for the CDR3: TGTGCCAGCAGCTTGGGGGAGACGAATGAGCAGTTCTTC. It yields the protein CASSLGETNEQFF. J is TRBJ2-1 and V is TRBV5-6; D is possibly TRBD2 (5 bases). The germline V gene encodes CDR1 SGHDT and CDR2 YYEEEE. V was trimmed by 0 bases and J by 7 bases, leaving 8 bases between them. CDR3 size: 13 residues. Full variable domain (remainder filled in from reference TRBV5-6 and TRBJ2-1): DAGVTQSPTHLIKTRGQQVTLRCSPKSGHDTVSWYQQALGQGPQFIFQYYEEEERQRGNFPDRFSGHQFPNYSSELNVNALLLGDSALYLCASSLGETNEQFFGPGTRLTVL.

At least ten counts were recorded for this clonotype. The chain links TRBV28 to TRBJ1-5, with a possible D match to TRBD1 (5 bases). Germline V lookup: CDR1 MDHEN, CDR2 SYDVKM. Trimming removed 3 bases from V and 2 bases from J, with 11 bases in between. This CDR3 region has 15 residues. DNA of the CDR3: TGTGCCAGCAGTTTCTCGGGGGGTGGCAATCAGCCCCAGCATTTT. It translates to CASSFSGGGNQPQHF. Full variable domain (missing parts from reference TRBV28 and TRBJ1-5): DVKVTQSSRYLVKRTGEKVFLECVQDMDHENMFWYRQDPGLGLRLIYFSYDVKMKEKGDIPEGYSVSREKKERFSLILESASTNQTSMYLCASSFSGGGNQPQHFGDGTRLSIL.

This clonotype was seen more than once but under ten times. V is TRBV7-9 and J is TRBJ2-1, with TRBD2 matching over 7 bases. The CDR3 consists of 11 residues. J gave up 8 bases and V 5 bases, and 0 bases lay outside the gene matches. CDR1 and CDR2 from the germline V gene are SEHNR and FQNEAQ (reference sequence). CDR3 DNA sequence: TGTGCCAGCAGCGGGAGGGATGAGCAGTTCTTC. Protein product: CASSGRDEQFF.

There are a few counts of this clonotype. V is TRBV4-1 and J is TRBJ2-1; D may match TRBD1 or TRBD2 (5 bases each). The CDR3 has 17 amino acids. Germline CDR1 MGHRA, CDR2 YSYEKL. V lost 1 base and J 4 bases, leaving 17 bases between the germline ends. CDR3 amino acids: CASSQGSRDPAYNEQFF. The CDR3 DNA follows: TGCGCCAGCAGCCAAGGATCCAGGGACCCCGCGTACAATGAGCAGTTCTTC.

The V and J genes are TRBV5-6 and TRBJ1-1, with D tentatively TRBD1 (6 bases). V lost 4 bases, J lost 4 bases, and 23 bases lay in between. This CDR3 comprises 17 residues. Germline CDR1 is SGHDT and CDR2 is YYEEEE. CDR3 bases: TGTGCCAGCAGCCCGTCGCCACAGGGAAGTGTGATCACTGAAGCTTTCTTT. Translated, it gives CASSPSPQGSVITEAFF.

This clonotype showed up many times. The chain joins TRBV9 to TRBJ2-1; 9 nucleotides agree with TRBD2. CDR1 and CDR2 from the germline V gene are SGDLS and YYNGEE. The CDR3 runs 16 residues. V lost 0 bases, J lost 4 bases, and 5 bases stayed unmatched. The CDR3, as DNA: TGTGCCAGCAGCGTAGCTAGCGGGGACGGATACAATGAGCAGTTCTTC. As protein: CASSVASGDGYNEQFF.

This chain connects TRBV6-2 or TRBV6-3 to TRBJ1-2; D uncertain. V was clipped by 4 bases and J by 8 bases, with 11 bases between them. The CDR3 has 12 amino acids. Germline CDR1 MNHEY, CDR2 SVGEGT. CDR3 protein: CASSSGFSGYTF. The CDR3 nucleotides read TGTGCCAGCAGTTCGGGGTTCTCGGGCTACACCTTC.

This clonotype was found many times. J is TRBJ1-4 and V is TRBV6-1, with 7 positions matching TRBD1. CDR3 length: 15 residues. With V trimmed by 4 bases and J by 6 bases, 8 bases remained unmatched. CDR1 and CDR2 (germline): MNHNS, SASEGT. CDR3 nucleotide sequence: TGTGCCAGCAGTGGGCGAGGGGGCAAGTATGAAAAACTGTTTTTT. It encodes CASSGRGGKYEKLFF.

The genes are TRBV6-2 or TRBV6-3 and TRBJ2-7; 7 nucleotides match TRBD1. The V gene's germline CDR1 is MNHEY and CDR2 SVGEGT. V gave up 10 bases and J gave up 7 bases; unmatched junction bases: 10. The CDR3 is made up of 12 amino acids. CDR3: CATLSTGQEQYV. The DNA of the CDR3 is TGTGCCACCCTCTCGACAGGGCAAGAGCAGTACGTC.

This clonotype was observed a single time. The rearrangement uses TRBV5-1 and TRBJ2-1; tentative D call: TRBD1 (5 bases). Germline V gene data show CDR1 as SGHRS and CDR2 as YFSETQ. V lost 0 bases, J lost 9 bases, and 13 bases lay in between. This CDR3 comprises 14 residues. Written as DNA, the CDR3 is TGCGCCAGCAGCTTGGTTCAGGGCGAAAGTGAGCAGTTCTTC. It is translated as CASSLVQGESEQFF.

The chain uses TRBV24-1 and TRBJ1-1; D might be TRBD1 (6 bases). The germline V and J ends were trimmed by 6 bases and 5 bases, with 12 bases remaining between them. Looked up from germline, CDR1 is KGHDR and CDR2 is SFDVKD. The CDR3 totals 13 residues. CDR3 sequence: CATSLGARTEAFF. The CDR3 DNA is TGTGCCACCAGTTTGGGGGCGAGAACTGAAGCTTTCTTT.